This entry lists 11 T cell receptor beta chains sequenced from one sample in a study of CD8 T cells in ankylosing spondylitis. TCRdb called the 5' RACE reads again in MiXCR, with one record for every CDR3 protein. The sample consists of hundreds of thousands of distinct CDR3 sequences, 20% to 30% of them appearing once. The sample comprised blood, either unsorted or a sorted T cell fraction (not recorded which). The receptor set was obtained from a male donor with ankylosing spondylitis or in good health (not recorded which).

This clonotype was seen once. At one end the junction does not follow the germline gene, possibly because of a read error. The chain couples TRBV29-1 to TRBJ2-7; D is ambiguous. The CDR3 has 11 residues. The germline gives CDR1 SQVTM, CDR2 ANQGSEA. CDR3 sequence (DNA): TGCGGCGTTCAGGCAGTTTACGAGCAGTACTTC. Translation gives CGVQAVYEQYF.

This rearrangement joins TRBV10-3 to TRBJ2-7, with 9 positions matching TRBD1. Trimming cost V 11 bases and J 7 bases; bases outside gene matches: 9. Germline CDR1 reads ENHRY; CDR2 reads SYGVKD. The CDR3 runs to 12 residues. CDR3 in amino acids: CAARDREDEQYF. Written as DNA, the CDR3 is TGTGCCGCCCGGGACAGGGAGGATGAGCAGTACTTC.

The rearrangement links TRBV29-1 to TRBJ2-2; possibly TRBD2 for D (6 bases). The germline V gene encodes CDR1 SQVTM and CDR2 ANQGSEA. The V and J ends lost 8 bases and 2 bases respectively, with 9 bases between them. This CDR3 region has 12 residues. CDR3 DNA: TGCAGCCAGCGGGTAAACACCGGGGAGCTGTTTTTT. Its translation is CSQRVNTGELFF.

The chain has TRBV12-3 or TRBV12-4 and TRBJ1-5; perhaps TRBD1 as D (6 bases). Deletions cut 6 bases from V and 5 bases from J, with 11 bases between. This CDR3 is 13 amino acids long. In nucleotides, the CDR3 is TGTGCCAGCAGAAGCGACAGGTATCAGCCCCAGCATTTT. Translation: CASRSDRYQPQHF.

Many counts were recorded for this clonotype. The chain uses TRBV12-3 or TRBV12-4 and TRBJ2-1, with 7 bases identical to TRBD2. Trimming cost V 6 bases and J 4 bases; bases outside gene matches: 9. The CDR3 totals 15 residues. The CDR3 region is CASSPGTTWYNEQFF. The CDR3 DNA reads as TGTGCCAGCAGCCCAGGGACTACCTGGTACAATGAGCAGTTCTTC.

Details on this clonotype: The junction departs from germline at one end; a sequencing error may be responsible. The V and J genes are TRBV29-1 and TRBJ2-1; D is ambiguous. Germline CDR1 SQVTM, CDR2 ANQGSEA. The CDR3 loop spans 16 amino acids. CDR3 amino acids: CSVDAARTILTDEKFF. DNA for the CDR3: TGCAGCGTTGATGCGGCTAGGACCATTCTTACGGATGAGAAGTTCTTC.

This clonotype was counted ten times or more. The V call is TRBV29-1, the J call TRBJ2-1; D remains unclear. Trimming pared 7 bases from V and 3 bases from J, leaving 10 bases between. The germline V gene has CDR1 SQVTM and CDR2 ANQGSEA. CDR3 length: 12 amino acids. CDR3 in DNA: TGCAGCGCGAGTGACCACTACAATGAGCAGTTCTTC. Translating gives CSASDHYNEQFF.

The chain is built from TRBV29-1 and TRBJ2-3; 16 positions match TRBD2. V was pared by 2 bases and J by 6 bases, with 8 bases of the junction left unmatched. The CDR3 contains 17 residues. Germline V gene sequence: CDR1 SQVTM, CDR2 ANQGSEA. Here the CDR3 reads CSVEPGTSGRAGDTQYF. As DNA, the CDR3 is TGCAGCGTTGAACCCGGGACTAGCGGGAGGGCAGGGGATACGCAGTATTTT.

This clonotype has a handful of counts. This sequence joins TRBV29-1 and TRBJ1-2, with D uncertain. Germline lookup yields CDR1 SQVTM and CDR2 ANQGSEA. This CDR3 region has 12 residues. Between the trimmed V and J ends, which lost 5 bases and 8 bases, there was a span of 15 bases. CDR3 in amino acids: CSVRELGQGYTF. In DNA form, the CDR3 reads TGCAGCGTTCGGGAGCTCGGCCAAGGCTACACCTTC.

This sequence joins TRBV20-1 and TRBJ2-5; D remains unclear. In germline, CDR1 is DFQATT, CDR2 SNEGSKA (reference sequence). The CDR3 has 14 residues. Trimming removed 7 bases at V and 4 bases at J, with 19 bases between. Written as DNA, the CDR3 is TGCAGTGTCCCAGCTCCCACTTTGAGAGAGACCCAGTACTTC. Its protein product is CSVPAPTLRETQYF.

The chain recombines TRBV7-2 with TRBJ2-5; D gene uncertain. V was trimmed by 7 bases and J by 2 bases, leaving 5 bases between them. Germline CDR1 is SGHTA and CDR2 is FQGNSA. The length of the CDR3 is 11 residues. The CDR3 sequence: CASTDQETQYF. CDR3 in DNA: TGTGCCAGCACGGATCAAGAGACCCAGTACTTC.